These 31 T cell receptor beta chains were all obtained from the same sample, sequenced in a study of shared clonotypes between healthy human individuals. Generated by immunoSEQ multiplex PCR, the TCRdb table keeps only in-frame clones and is missing some. The sample has hundreds of thousands of clones; roughly 97% are singletons. What was sequenced was naive CD4+ T cells sorted from blood. Stated subset: CD45RA+ positively selected. The receptor source for this set is a young woman in good health.

The CDR3 nucleotides read TGTGCCAGCCAGGACCCTGGAAACACCATATATTTT. Protein: CASQDPGNTIYF. The chain has TRBV6-6 and TRBJ1-3; D gene ambiguous. CDR1 is MNHNY, CDR2 SVGAGI, per germline (reference sequence). This CDR3 region has 12 residues. The V end lost 8 bases, the J end lost 2 bases, and 7 bases lay between the germline ends.

V and J are TRBV28 and TRBJ2-1; 8 bases map to TRBD1. The V gene's germline CDR1 is MDHEN and CDR2 SYDVKM. Trimming took 9 bases from V and 4 from J; bases not matched to a gene: 8. The CDR3 consists of 14 residues. CDR3 sequence: CARCQDRAYNEQFF. The CDR3 nucleotides read TGTGCCAGATGCCAGGACAGGGCTTACAATGAGCAGTTCTTC.

V usage is TRBV5-1 and J usage is TRBJ1-4; D possibly corresponds to TRBD1 (6 bases). Per germline, CDR1 SGHRS and CDR2 YFSETQ. Trimming removed 4 bases at V and 5 bases at J, with 12 bases between. The CDR3 has 14 amino acids. CDR3 DNA sequence: TGCGCCAGCAGCACGGGACACTCAAATGAAAAACTGTTTTTT. It translates to CASSTGHSNEKLFF.

This chain uses TRBV2 with TRBJ2-1; D possibly corresponds to TRBD2 (5 bases). The V gene's germline CDR1 is SNHLY and CDR2 FYNNEI. The V end was cut by 2 bases, the J end by 8 bases, with 16 bases between. This CDR3 contains 15 residues. CDR3 sequence (DNA): TGTGCCAGCAGTGAATTGTCCTACAGCGGACATGAGCAGTTCTTC. It codes for CASSELSYSGHEQFF.

The V gene is TRBV29-1, the J gene TRBJ2-3; 7 positions match TRBD1. Germline CDR1 is SQVTM and CDR2 is ANQGSEA. CDR3 size: 14 residues. V was clipped by 3 bases and J by 7 bases; unmatched bases: 10. The CDR3 bases are TGCAGCGTTGAGGTCCAGGGGGTTCCTTATACGCAGTATTTT. Protein product: CSVEVQGVPYTQYF.

Note on this clone: The same CDR3 arises from other DNA sequences in this sample as well. The chain carries TRBV5-1 and TRBJ1-5, with TRBD1 matching 8 bases. J gave up 3 bases and V 0 bases, and 2 bases lay outside the gene matches. This CDR3 has 15 amino acids. CDR1 and CDR2 (germline): SGHRS, YFSETQ. CDR3 nucleotide sequence: TGCGCCAGCAGCTTGGGTCAGGGGGCCAATCAGCCCCAGCATTTT. It translates to CASSLGQGANQPQHF.

The genes are TRBV28 and TRBJ2-3, with D hard to call. Germline V gene data show CDR1 as MDHEN and CDR2 as SYDVKM. The CDR3 has 13 residues. V was cut by 5 bases and J by 2 bases, with 8 bases left in between. The CDR3: CASSDRITDTQYF. As DNA, the CDR3 is TGTGCCAGCAGTGATCGGATCACAGATACGCAGTATTTT.

This clone appeared a single time. The chain recombines TRBV10-3 with TRBJ2-1, with 8 bases identical to TRBD1. Germline loops: CDR1 ENHRY, CDR2 SYGVKD. The junction had 6 bases not matched to a gene; V was cut back by 5 bases and J by 6 bases. The CDR3 spans 14 residues. CDR3 coding DNA: TGTGCCATCAGTCCGGGACAGGATTTCAATGAGCAGTTCTTC. Its translation is CAISPGQDFNEQFF.

The CDR3 nucleotides are TGTGCCAGCAGCTTTAACAGATATCCGGAAGATACGCAGTATTTT. Translation gives CASSFNRYPEDTQYF. The rearrangement joins TRBV7-9 to TRBJ2-3; D is ambiguous. Germline V gene sequence: CDR1 SEHNR, CDR2 FQNEAQ (reference sequence). V lost 3 bases, J lost 5 bases, and 15 bases lay in between. The CDR3 is 15 amino acids.

This chain links TRBV4-1 with TRBJ1-5, with a possible D match to TRBD1 (6 bases). CDR3 length: 14 amino acids. Looked up from germline, CDR1 is MGHRA and CDR2 is YSYEKL. The V and J ends lost 3 bases and 1 base respectively, with 7 bases between them. The CDR3 reads CASSQQGSNQPQHF. The CDR3 nucleotides read TGCGCCAGCAGCCAGCAGGGGAGCAATCAGCCCCAGCATTTT.

The chain uses TRBV5-1 and TRBJ2-7; D not resolved. This CDR3 is built from 14 residues. Trimming took 2 bases from V and 5 from J, leaving 14 bases between them. CDR1 is SGHRS and CDR2 is YFSETQ in the germline V gene. The CDR3 spells CASSLSQIYDEQYF. The CDR3 coding sequence is TGCGCCAGCAGCTTATCTCAGATTTACGACGAGCAGTACTTC.

This chain joins TRBV6-5 and TRBJ2-7, with 13 bases matching TRBD2. The V gene end was trimmed by 2 bases and the J gene end by 3 bases; junction bases not matched to a gene: 4. There are 16 residues in the CDR3. CDR1 is MNHEY and CDR2 is SVGAGI in the germline V gene. The chain's CDR3 is CASSYTGLAGNYEQYF. The CDR3 nucleotides are TGTGCCAGCAGTTACACGGGACTAGCGGGAAACTACGAGCAGTACTTC.

The genes are TRBV6-5 and TRBJ2-2; D perhaps matches TRBD1 (6 bases). The CDR3 loop spans 15 amino acids. The V gene's germline CDR1 is MNHEY and CDR2 SVGAGI. V was shortened by 6 bases and J by 0 bases, with 11 bases between the two germline ends. The CDR3 DNA is TGTGCCAGCAGCCGGGACATTTCGAACACCGGGGAGCTGTTTTTT. Encoded protein: CASSRDISNTGELFF.

The V call is TRBV10-1, the J call TRBJ2-5, with 9 positions matching TRBD2. CDR3 length: 15 residues. Germline V lookup: CDR1 WNHNN, CDR2 SYGVQD (reference sequence). Unmatched junction bases numbered 2, after V lost 2 bases and J lost 1 base. This CDR3 reads CASSEGLASQETQYF. The CDR3 DNA reads as TGCGCCAGCAGTGAGGGACTAGCGAGCCAAGAGACCCAGTACTTC.

The chain couples TRBV10-2 to TRBJ2-7; D may match TRBD1 or TRBD2 (6 bases each). Trimming shortened V by 4 bases and J by 3 bases, and 13 bases separated the two germline ends. The CDR3 is made up of 14 amino acids. Per germline, CDR1 WSHSY and CDR2 SAAADI. As DNA, the CDR3 is TGCGCCAGCAGTGGAAGAGGGGGGCTCTACGAGCAGTACTTC. Protein: CASSGRGGLYEQYF.

The chain combines TRBV4-1 with TRBJ2-5, with a tentative D call TRBD1 (5 bases). The ends were cut back, 8 bases at V and 4 bases at J, with 17 bases in the middle. Germline assignment: CDR1 MGHRA and CDR2 YSYEKL. CDR3 length: 14 amino acids. The CDR3 sequence is CASGDRGPPETQYF. DNA of the CDR3: TGCGCCAGCGGCGACAGAGGCCCCCCAGAGACCCAGTACTTC.

This chain uses TRBV15 with TRBJ2-3; maybe TRBD2 (6 bases). Trimming removed 1 base at V and 4 bases at J, with 12 bases between. In germline, CDR1 is LNHNV, CDR2 YYDKDF (reference sequence). This CDR3 contains 15 residues. The CDR3 DNA is TGTGCCACCAGCAGAGGGTCGGGGGATTCAGATACGCAGTATTTT. As protein: CATSRGSGDSDTQYF. Full variable domain (remainder filled in from reference TRBV15 and TRBJ2-3): DAMVIQNPRYQVTQFGKPVTLSCSQTLNHNVMYWYQQKSSQAPKLLFHYYDKDFNNEADTPDNFQSRRPNTSFCFLDIRSPGLGDTAMYLCATSRGSGDSDTQYFGPGTRLTVL.

The V gene is TRBV10-2, the J gene TRBJ2-3; 12 positions match TRBD2. The CDR3 spans 17 residues. The V segment lost 10 bases and the J segment 2 bases; nucleotides outside the gene matches: 13. The germline gives CDR1 WSHSY, CDR2 SAAADI. CDR3 sequence: CATSPGLAGQFTDTQYF. Here the CDR3 DNA reads TGCGCCACCTCCCCCGGACTAGCGGGGCAGTTCACAGATACGCAGTATTTT.

The V gene is TRBV4-1, the J gene TRBJ1-4; D remains unclear. The V gene lost 0 bases and the J gene lost 0 bases, with 14 bases spanning the gap. This CDR3 is built from 18 residues. Looked up from germline, CDR1 is MGHRA and CDR2 is YSYEKL. CDR3 coding DNA: TGCGCCAGCAGCCAAGATTACCGGGAAATAGCAACTAATGAAAAACTGTTTTTT. This translates into CASSQDYREIATNEKLFF.

CDR3 in amino acids: CAATSDLQETQYF. CDR3 coding DNA: TGTGCCGCGACTAGCGACCTACAAGAGACCCAGTACTTC. The chain links TRBV30 to TRBJ2-5; 8 bases align to TRBD2. With V trimmed by 8 bases and J by 2 bases, 7 bases remained unmatched. CDR3 length equals 13 residues. Germline-derived CDR1 and CDR2 are GTSNPN and SVGIG (reference sequence). Supplemented by reference TRBV30 and TRBJ2-5, the full variable domain reads SQTIHQWPATLVQPVGSPLSLECTVEGTSNPNLYWYRQAAGRGLQLLFYSVGIGQISSEVPQNLSASRPQDRQFILSSKKLLLSDSGFYLCAATSDLQETQYFGPGTRLLVL.

The V call is TRBV2, the J call TRBJ1-2, with no clear D. CDR1 and CDR2 from the germline V gene are SNHLY and FYNNEI. The CDR3 contains 13 residues. The CDR3 sequence is CATHGSSLYGYTF. The CDR3 DNA follows: TGTGCTACGCACGGTAGCAGTTTATATGGCTACACCTTC. Drawing the rest from reference TRBV2 and TRBJ1-2, the complete variable domain is EPEVTQTPSHQVTQMGQEVILRCVPISNHLYFYWYRQILGQKVEFLVSFYNNEISEKSEIFDDQFSVERPDGSNFTLKIRSTKLEDSAMYFCATHGSSLYGYTFGSGTRLTVV.

The chain uses TRBV7-9 and TRBJ2-7; the D gene is possibly TRBD2 (6 bases). V was trimmed by 1 base and J by 6 bases, leaving 13 bases between them. The V gene's germline CDR1 is SEHNR and CDR2 FQNEAQ (reference sequence). This CDR3 region has 14 residues. The CDR3 is CASSLGGVRPEQYF. As DNA, the CDR3 is TGTGCCAGCAGCTTAGGGGGGGTTCGCCCCGAGCAGTACTTC.

V and J are TRBV4-1 and TRBJ2-3; maybe TRBD1 (6 bases). This CDR3 is 18 amino acids long. The V gene lost 3 bases and the J gene lost 2 bases, with 21 bases spanning the gap. Germline assignment: CDR1 MGHRA and CDR2 YSYEKL. Written as DNA, the CDR3 is TGCGCCAGCAGCCATGAAACCCTAGGGGGAGCGTCCACAGATACGCAGTATTTT. This encodes CASSHETLGGASTDTQYF.

In DNA form, the CDR3 reads TGTGCCAGCAGTGTCGGTAAGGGGTCGGATACGCAGTATTTT. Its protein is CASSVGKGSDTQYF. This chain joins TRBV6-4 and TRBJ2-3, with a weak D call TRBD1 (5 bases). Deletions cut 4 bases from V and 6 bases from J, with 14 bases between. Germline V gene sequence: CDR1 MRHNA, CDR2 SNTAGT. This CDR3 spans 14 amino acids.

This clone was recorded a few times. This rearrangement joins TRBV11-2 to TRBJ2-1; maybe TRBD1 (5 bases). CDR3 length: 15 amino acids. The V gene's germline CDR1 is SGHAT and CDR2 FQNNGV. With 1 base removed from V and 7 bases from J, the gap between germline ends came to 14 bases. CDR3 amino acids: CASSLGRRQGNEQFF. The CDR3 coding sequence is TGTGCCAGCAGCTTAGGCCGACGTCAGGGAAATGAGCAGTTCTTC. The full variable domain, its missing parts supplied by reference TRBV11-2 and TRBJ2-1, is EAGVAQSPRYKIIEKRQSVAFWCNPISGHATLYWYQQILGQGPKLLIQFQNNGVVDDSQLPKDRFSAERLKGVDSTLKIQPAKLEDSAVYLCASSLGRRQGNEQFFGPGTRLTVL.

The rearrangement links TRBV5-1 to TRBJ2-1, with D maybe TRBD1 (7 bases). Per germline, CDR1 SGHRS and CDR2 YFSETQ. This CDR3 has 13 residues. V dropped 5 bases and J dropped 6 bases, with 12 bases sitting between them. CDR3 in DNA: TGCGCCAGCAGTTCAGGGGGGATCAATGAGCAGTTCTTC. Translation: CASSSGGINEQFF.

This clone appeared once. The chain carries TRBV5-1 and TRBJ2-3; 9 bases match TRBD2. The V gene end was trimmed by 2 bases and the J gene end by 3 bases; junction bases not matched to a gene: 4. CDR3 length equals 15 residues. Germline CDR1 and CDR2: SGHRS and YFSETQ. This chain's CDR3 is CASSLAGGLTDTQYF. CDR3 bases: TGCGCCAGCAGCTTAGCGGGAGGCCTGACAGATACGCAGTATTTT.

This chain's CDR3 is CTSSQDIRYEVLAGVHEQYF. The CDR3 DNA reads TGCACCAGCAGCCAAGACATCCGGTATGAGGTACTAGCGGGAGTCCACGAGCAGTACTTC. V gene TRBV1 combines with J gene TRBJ2-7; TRBD2, the table's D call, lacks a check against the DNA. TRBV1 is noted as a pseudogene. There are 20 residues in the CDR3.

The V and J genes are TRBV10-1 and TRBJ2-2; TRBD2 matches at 8 bases. Germline V gene lookup returns CDR1 WNHNN and CDR2 SYGVQD (reference sequence). The junction had 8 bases not matched to a gene; V was cut back by 4 bases and J by 4 bases. The CDR3 spans 16 residues. The CDR3, as DNA: TGCGCCAGCAGTGTTAGCGGGATTGGAGGCACCGGGGAGCTGTTTTTT. Amino acids: CASSVSGIGGTGELFF.

This clone has just one count. The gene calls are TRBV28 and TRBJ1-3; 12 bases map to TRBD1. J was trimmed by 4 bases and V by 3 bases; bases with no gene match: 4. Germline V gene sequence: CDR1 MDHEN, CDR2 SYDVKM. The CDR3 is 16 residues long. The CDR3 DNA is TGTGCCAGCAGTTTCATGGGACAGGGGGCAGGAAACACCATATATTTT. This gives the protein CASSFMGQGAGNTIYF.

The CDR3 spells CASSLPGGGYGYTF. The CDR3 nucleotides are TGTGCCAGCAGCTTACCAGGCGGGGGTTATGGCTACACCTTC. The rearrangement uses TRBV9 and TRBJ1-2; D is possibly TRBD1 (5 bases). The germline gives CDR1 SGDLS, CDR2 YYNGEE. The CDR3 is made up of 14 amino acids. V lost 4 bases, J lost 5 bases, and 15 bases lay in between.